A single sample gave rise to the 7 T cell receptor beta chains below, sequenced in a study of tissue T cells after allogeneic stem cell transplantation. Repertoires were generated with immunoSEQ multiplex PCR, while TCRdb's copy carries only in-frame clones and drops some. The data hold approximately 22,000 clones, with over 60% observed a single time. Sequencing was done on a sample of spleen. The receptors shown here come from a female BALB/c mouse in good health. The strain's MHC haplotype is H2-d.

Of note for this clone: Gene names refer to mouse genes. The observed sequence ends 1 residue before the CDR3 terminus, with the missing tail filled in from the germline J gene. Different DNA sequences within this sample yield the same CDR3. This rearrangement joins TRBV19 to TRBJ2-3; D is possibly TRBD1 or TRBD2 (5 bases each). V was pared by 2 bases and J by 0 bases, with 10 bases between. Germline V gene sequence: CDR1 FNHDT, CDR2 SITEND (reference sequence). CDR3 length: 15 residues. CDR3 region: CASSIRGSSAETLYF. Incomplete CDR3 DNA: TGTGCCAGCAGTATTCGGGGGAGTAGTGCAGAAACGCTGTAT.

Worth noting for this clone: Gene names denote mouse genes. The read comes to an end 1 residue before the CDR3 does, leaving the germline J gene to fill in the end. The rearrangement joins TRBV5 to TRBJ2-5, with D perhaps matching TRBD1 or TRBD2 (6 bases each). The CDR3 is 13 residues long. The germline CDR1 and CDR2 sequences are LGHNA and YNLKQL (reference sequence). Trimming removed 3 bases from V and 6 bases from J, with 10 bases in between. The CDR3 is CASSQGAWDTQYF. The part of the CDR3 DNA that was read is TGTGCCAGCAGCCAGGGGGCTTGGGACACCCAGTAC.

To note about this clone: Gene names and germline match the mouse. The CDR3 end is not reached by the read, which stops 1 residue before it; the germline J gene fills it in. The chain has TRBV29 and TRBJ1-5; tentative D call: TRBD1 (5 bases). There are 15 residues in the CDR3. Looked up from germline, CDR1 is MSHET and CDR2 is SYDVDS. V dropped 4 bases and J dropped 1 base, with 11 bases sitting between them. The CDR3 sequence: CASSSPGRNNQAPLF. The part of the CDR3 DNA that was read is TGTGCTAGCAGTTCCCCGGGACGGAACAACCAGGCTCCGCTT.

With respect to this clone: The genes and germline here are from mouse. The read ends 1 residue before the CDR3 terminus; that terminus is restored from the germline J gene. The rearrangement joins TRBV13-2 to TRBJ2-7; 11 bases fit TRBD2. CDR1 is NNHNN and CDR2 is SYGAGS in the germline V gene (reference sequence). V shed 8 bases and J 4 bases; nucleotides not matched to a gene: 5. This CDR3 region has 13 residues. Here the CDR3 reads CARGRDWGYEQYF. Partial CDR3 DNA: TGTGCCAGGGGCCGGGACTGGGGGTATGAACAGTAC.

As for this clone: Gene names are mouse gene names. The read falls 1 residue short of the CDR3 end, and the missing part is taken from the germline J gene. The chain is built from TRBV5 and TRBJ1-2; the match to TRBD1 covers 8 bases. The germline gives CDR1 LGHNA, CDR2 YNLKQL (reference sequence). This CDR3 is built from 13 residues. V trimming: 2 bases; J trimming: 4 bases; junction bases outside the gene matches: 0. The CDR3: CASSQTGGSDYTF. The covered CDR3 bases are TGTGCCAGCAGCCAAACAGGGGGCTCCGACTACACC.

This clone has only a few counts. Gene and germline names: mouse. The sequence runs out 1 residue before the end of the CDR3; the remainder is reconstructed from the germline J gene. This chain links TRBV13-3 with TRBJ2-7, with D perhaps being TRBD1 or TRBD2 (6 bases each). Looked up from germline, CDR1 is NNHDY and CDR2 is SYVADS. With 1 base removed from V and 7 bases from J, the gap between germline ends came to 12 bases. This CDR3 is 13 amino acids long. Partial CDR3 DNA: TGTGCCAGCAGTGATTTGGGGGCGCGCGAACAGTAC. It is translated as CASSDLGAREQY. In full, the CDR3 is CASSDLGAREQYF.

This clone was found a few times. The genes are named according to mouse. CDR3: CGARDRHSGNTLYF. Partial CDR3 DNA: TGTGGTGCGCGGGACAGACATTCTGGAAATACGCTCTAT. V is TRBV20 and J is TRBJ1-3; 7 nucleotides match TRBD1. The DNA ends 1 residue before the CDR3 does, and the rest of the CDR3 is filled in from the germline J gene. The CDR3 runs to 14 residues. In germline, CDR1 is GFQATS, CDR2 STVNSAI. The trim removed 6 bases at V and 0 bases at J, leaving 5 bases unmatched.